One sample yielded the 21 T cell receptor beta chains listed below, sequenced in a study of shared clonotypes between healthy human individuals. Sequencing was performed with immunoSEQ multiplex PCR; in TCRdb, only in-frame clones are kept and a portion is missing. The sample holds around 1.4 million clones; about 98.5% are singletons and the top ten take under 0.45%. Specimen: naive CD4+ T cells sorted from blood. Subset indicated: CD45RA+ positively selected. The receptors shown here come from a man younger than 45 in good health.

The chain is built from TRBV15 and TRBJ1-4; tentative D call: TRBD1 (5 bases). The germline V gene encodes CDR1 LNHNV and CDR2 YYDKDF (reference sequence). Trimming removed 0 bases at V and 5 bases at J, with 13 bases between. The CDR3 covers 16 residues. This chain's CDR3 is CATSRDFETENEKLFF. Written as DNA, the CDR3 is TGTGCCACCAGCAGAGATTTCGAGACAGAGAATGAAAAACTGTTTTTT.

The genes are TRBV19 and TRBJ2-2, with D perhaps TRBD1 (5 bases). Germline lookup yields CDR1 LNHDA and CDR2 SQIVND (reference sequence). Trimming took off 7 bases at V and 1 base at J, with 16 bases between the two ends. The CDR3 has 16 amino acids. CDR3 nucleotides: TGTGCCAGTACTGTTCGAGGACAAATGAACACCGGGGAGCTGTTTTTT. Translating it yields CASTVRGQMNTGELFF.

This clone was seen a single time. J is TRBJ2-2 and V is TRBV12-5; 9 positions match TRBD1. Germline V CDR1 and CDR2: LGHNT, FRNRAP. With V trimmed by 5 bases and J by 6 bases, 10 bases remained unmatched. The CDR3 spans 16 residues. The CDR3 bases are TGTGCTAGTGGTAACCGGGACAGGGCAGGCGCCGGGGAGCTGTTTTTT. This gives the protein CASGNRDRAGAGELFF.

The V call is TRBV30, the J call TRBJ2-1; possibly TRBD2 for D (6 bases). CDR1 and CDR2 (germline): GTSNPN, SVGIG (reference sequence). The germline V and J ends were trimmed by 0 bases and 0 bases, with 12 bases remaining between them. This CDR3 has 16 amino acids. The CDR3 is CAWSVGILASYNEQFF. The CDR3, as DNA: TGTGCCTGGAGTGTAGGTATACTAGCCTCCTACAATGAGCAGTTCTTC.

The rearrangement links TRBV5-4 to TRBJ2-7; D might be TRBD1 (5 bases). CDR1 and CDR2 (germline): SGHNT, YYREEE (reference sequence). CDR3 size: 13 residues. Trimming removed 2 bases from V and 6 bases from J, with 12 bases in between. The CDR3 loop reads CASSLALQGEQYF. The CDR3 DNA follows: TGTGCCAGCAGCTTAGCTCTTCAGGGCGAGCAGTACTTC.

The chain couples TRBV14 to TRBJ2-3; TRBD2 matches 8 bases. The V and J ends lost 3 bases and 0 bases, in that order; junction bases with no gene match: 5. The CDR3 is 16 amino acids. CDR1 SGHDN and CDR2 FVKESK come from the germline V gene. The CDR3 loop is CASSQGAGASTDTQYF. The CDR3 DNA reads TGTGCCAGCAGCCAGGGAGCGGGAGCTAGCACAGATACGCAGTATTTT.

The rearrangement uses TRBV5-4 and TRBJ2-7, with D uncertain. The CDR3 runs to 14 residues. V shed 0 bases and J shed 4 bases, with 11 bases lying between them. Per the germline V gene, CDR1 is SGHNT and CDR2 is YYREEE (reference sequence). The CDR3 bases are TGTGCCAGCAGCTTGGACATTGGGGTTTACGAGCAGTACTTC. It is translated as CASSLDIGVYEQYF.

This chain uses TRBV7-2 with TRBJ2-3, with 11 nucleotides matching TRBD1. This CDR3 comprises 15 residues. J lost 3 bases, V lost 5 bases, and 4 bases had no gene match. Germline CDR1 is SGHTA and CDR2 is FQGNSA. The DNA for the CDR3 is TGTGCCAGCAGCGCGGACAGGGGGCTGACAGATACGCAGTATTTT. It yields the protein CASSADRGLTDTQYF. The full variable domain, with the rest looked up from reference TRBV7-2 and TRBJ2-3, is GAGVSQSPSNKVTEKGKDVELRCDPISGHTALYWYRQSLGQGLEFLIYFQGNSAPDKSGLPSDRFSAERTGGSVSTLTIQRTQQEDSAVYLCASSADRGLTDTQYFGPGTRLTVL.

V usage is TRBV2 and J usage is TRBJ2-7; 10 bases match TRBD2. Germline CDR1 SNHLY, CDR2 FYNNEI. V lost 9 bases to trimming and J lost 4 bases; unmatched junction nucleotides: 6. The CDR3 covers 13 residues. The CDR3 DNA sequence: TGTGCCAGTGAGACTAGCGGGCCTTACGAGCAGTACTTC. The encoded protein is CASETSGPYEQYF.

This chain uses TRBV9 with TRBJ2-5; D is possibly TRBD2 (6 bases). Germline loops: CDR1 SGDLS, CDR2 YYNGEE. Trimming cost V 0 bases and J 4 bases, with 19 bases left between them. The CDR3 is 17 amino acids. The CDR3 sequence is CASSVGGGLSRTETQYF. The CDR3 region has the DNA TGTGCCAGCAGCGTAGGTGGTGGACTAAGCCGGACAGAGACCCAGTACTTC.

This chain joins TRBV7-9 and TRBJ2-1; a possible D gene is TRBD2 (5 bases). With 3 bases removed from V and 4 bases from J, the gap between germline ends came to 10 bases. CDR1 is SEHNR, CDR2 FQNEAQ, per germline (reference sequence). The CDR3 is 14 amino acids. CDR3 sequence reads: CASSFRTGYNEQFF. In DNA form, the CDR3 reads TGTGCCAGCAGCTTCAGGACTGGTTACAATGAGCAGTTCTTC.

A note on this clone: Other nucleotide sequences from this sample produce the same CDR3. The genes are TRBV5-4 and TRBJ1-1; 8 positions match TRBD1. CDR3 size: 14 residues. CDR1 is SGHNT and CDR2 is YYREEE in the germline V gene (reference sequence). V dropped 4 bases and J dropped 0; count of bases not matched to a gene: 2. In DNA, the CDR3 is TGTGCCAGCAGCCTGGACAGGGTGAACACTGAAGCTTTCTTT. It yields the protein CASSLDRVNTEAFF.

The chain links TRBV6-1 to TRBJ1-2; D may be TRBD1 (6 bases). This CDR3 has 14 residues. CDR1 and CDR2 (germline): MNHNS, SASEGT. V was pared by 7 bases and J by 0 bases, with 12 bases between. CDR3 nucleotides: TGTGCCAGCAATCGGGACACGGCTAACTATGGCTACACCTTC. It yields the protein CASNRDTANYGYTF.

V usage is TRBV23-1 and J usage is TRBJ2-1, with 12 bases identical to TRBD2. TRBV23-1 belongs to the ORF category, with a function that is uncertain. The V gene end was trimmed by 3 bases and the J gene end by 3 bases; junction bases not matched to a gene: 18. The length of the CDR3 is 21 residues. CDR3 in DNA: TGCGCCAGCAGTCATCGGTCGGGCGAACTCACGACTAGCGGGAGCTACAATGAGCAGTTCTTC. Translation: CASSHRSGELTTSGSYNEQFF.

This clone was found once. This sequence joins TRBV30 and TRBJ1-2; D perhaps matches TRBD1 (5 bases). The V end lost 1 base, the J end lost 4 bases, and 16 bases lay between the germline ends. This CDR3 region has 15 residues. In germline, CDR1 is GTSNPN, CDR2 SVGIG (reference sequence). CDR3 in amino acids: CAWSEVGQKSYGYTF. CDR3 sequence (DNA): TGTGCCTGGAGTGAAGTGGGGCAGAAATCCTATGGCTACACCTTC.

This clone appeared once. The rearrangement uses TRBV19 and TRBJ2-1; D call uncertain. The CDR3 spans 13 residues. V dropped 0 bases and J dropped 9 bases, with 9 bases sitting between them. Germline values: CDR1 LNHDA, CDR2 SQIVND (reference sequence). This CDR3 is CASSIDMVVEQFF. The CDR3 nucleotides read TGTGCCAGTAGTATAGACATGGTCGTTGAGCAGTTCTTC.

The CDR3 sequence: CASSLLAGVLDTQYF. The CDR3 DNA is TGTGCCAGCAGCTTACTAGCGGGAGTACTAGATACGCAGTATTTT. The chain links TRBV7-3 to TRBJ2-3; the match to TRBD2 covers 10 bases. V shed 2 bases and J 5 bases; nucleotides not matched to a gene: 4. The germline gives CDR1 SGHTA, CDR2 FQGTGA. This CDR3 is 15 amino acids long.

The chain joins TRBV2 to TRBJ1-4; no firm D call. Trimming removed 5 bases from V and 8 bases from J, with 15 bases in between. This CDR3 is 14 amino acids long. Germline V gene lookup returns CDR1 SNHLY and CDR2 FYNNEI. CDR3 nucleotide sequence: TGTGCCAGCAGTCTCATAATTTCTGGGGAAAAACTGTTTTTT. Translation gives CASSLIISGEKLFF.

The chain is built from TRBV7-2 and TRBJ2-7; D remains ambiguous. Trimming pared 1 base from V and 0 bases from J, leaving 7 bases between. The germline V gene encodes CDR1 SGHTA and CDR2 FQGNSA. This CDR3 has 14 amino acids. The CDR3 nucleotides read TGTGCCAGCAGCTTAGACCGCTTCTCCTACGAGCAGTACTTC. The encoded protein is CASSLDRFSYEQYF.

The chain has TRBV2 and TRBJ2-5; D possibly corresponds to TRBD2 (7 bases). The ends were cut back, 10 bases at V and 4 bases at J, with 16 bases in the middle. CDR3 size: 13 residues. Per germline, CDR1 SNHLY and CDR2 FYNNEI. The CDR3 coding sequence is TGTGCCACCCTCCGAGGGGGGGGAGAGACCCAGTACTTC. Amino acid sequence: CATLRGGGETQYF.

The chain uses TRBV19 and TRBJ1-1; TRBD1 agrees at 8 bases. This CDR3 contains 15 residues. Germline assignment: CDR1 LNHDA and CDR2 SQIVND (reference sequence). Trimming took 7 bases from V and 0 from J; bases not matched to a gene: 7. CDR3 in DNA: TGTGCCAGTACCCGGACAGGGCCAATGAACACTGAAGCTTTCTTT. Protein: CASTRTGPMNTEAFF.